Listed here are 17 T cell receptor beta chains from one sample, sequenced in a study of CD8 T cells in ankylosing spondylitis. From the 5' RACE reads, TCRdb called clonotypes with MiXCR, one entry per CDR3 protein. The table has 270,000 or so distinct CDR3 sequences, 15% to 20% seen once; the top ten hold around 32%. Sequences were obtained from blood, either unsorted or a sorted T cell fraction (not recorded which). Source of these receptors: a male donor with ankylosing spondylitis or in good health (not recorded which).

This clonotype was counted at least ten times. This chain joins TRBV4-1 and TRBJ2-7; 8 positions match TRBD2. The junction had 2 bases not matched to a gene; V was cut back by 2 bases and J by 2 bases. This CDR3 spans 14 amino acids. In germline, CDR1 is MGHRA, CDR2 YSYEKL. The CDR3 DNA reads TGCGCCAGCAGCCAACCGGGACTAGCCTACGAGCAGTACTTC. Its translation: CASSQPGLAYEQYF.

The chain recombines TRBV4-1 with TRBJ2-7; no definite D call. The germline V gene encodes CDR1 MGHRA and CDR2 YSYEKL. V was clipped by 0 bases and J by 4 bases, with 13 bases between them. The CDR3 runs to 15 residues. CDR3 protein: CASSQDPPTNYEQYF. The DNA of the CDR3 is TGCGCCAGCAGCCAAGATCCGCCTACTAATTACGAGCAGTACTTC.

This clonotype was seen a handful of times. CDR3 in DNA: TGTGCCATCAGTGAGCGCGGGAACTACAATGAGCAGTTCTTC. It translates to CAISERGNYNEQFF. The chain combines TRBV10-3 with TRBJ2-1; a possible D gene is TRBD2 (6 bases). The CDR3 runs to 14 residues. The germline V gene encodes CDR1 ENHRY and CDR2 SYGVKD. The V and J ends lost 2 bases and 3 bases respectively, with 8 bases between them.

The rearrangement uses TRBV9 and TRBJ2-1; D gene uncertain. V lost 0 bases to trimming and J lost 3 bases, with 13 bases between them. The CDR3 is made up of 16 amino acids. Germline V gene data show CDR1 as SGDLS and CDR2 as YYNGEE. The CDR3 DNA follows: TGTGCCAGCAGCGTAGAGGAGAGCTTAGTCTACAATGAGCAGTTCTTC. Translation: CASSVEESLVYNEQFF. Full variable domain (missing parts from reference TRBV9 and TRBJ2-1): DSGVTQTPKHLITATGQRVTLRCSPRSGDLSVYWYQQSLDQGLQFLIQYYNGEERAKGNILERFSAQQFPDLHSELNLSSLELGDSALYFCASSVEESLVYNEQFFGPGTRLTVL.

In DNA, the CDR3 is TGCAGTGCTAGTTGGGTTCCACTAGCGGGCTACGAGCAGTACTTC. It specifies CSASWVPLAGYEQYF. The gene calls are TRBV20-1 and TRBJ2-7; 9 positions agree with TRBD2. Trimming removed 3 bases from V and 3 bases from J; junction bases left unmatched: 9. The CDR3 consists of 15 residues. Germline-derived CDR1 and CDR2 are DFQATT and SNEGSKA (reference sequence).

The rearrangement joins TRBV7-2 to TRBJ2-7, with TRBD2 matching over 9 bases. CDR3 size: 16 residues. The V segment lost 0 bases and the J segment 3 bases; nucleotides outside the gene matches: 6. In germline, CDR1 is SGHTA, CDR2 FQGNSA. The CDR3 sequence: CASSLAQAGGFYEQYF. CDR3 DNA: TGTGCCAGCAGCTTAGCGCAAGCGGGAGGTTTCTACGAGCAGTACTTC.

The V call is TRBV4-3, the J call TRBJ1-2; 9 bases line up with TRBD1. V lost 0 bases, J lost 8 bases, and 7 bases stayed unmatched. CDR3 length: 15 amino acids. CDR1 and CDR2 (germline): LGHNA, YSLEER. CDR3 DNA: TGCGCCAGCAGCCAAGAGGGGGACAGGGCCACCGGCTACACCTTC. This sequence encodes CASSQEGDRATGYTF.

The table lists this clonotype with many counts. The rearrangement joins TRBV11-1 to TRBJ2-1; 9 bases line up with TRBD2. CDR1 and CDR2 (germline): SGHAT, FQDESV (reference sequence). The CDR3 totals 19 residues. J gave up 0 bases and V 3 bases, and 12 bases lay outside the gene matches. The CDR3 region is CASSFPLAGAVSSYNEQFF. In DNA form, the CDR3 reads TGTGCCAGCAGCTTCCCCTTAGCGGGAGCCGTTAGCTCCTACAATGAGCAGTTCTTC.

This clonotype was detected a few times. The chain employs TRBV29-1 and TRBJ2-1; D is uncertain. Germline loops: CDR1 SQVTM, CDR2 ANQGSEA. The ends were cut back, 2 bases at V and 6 bases at J, with 2 bases in the middle. CDR3 size: 10 residues. The CDR3 DNA sequence: TGCAGCGTTGAACTCAATGAGCAGTTCTTC. Translated, it gives CSVELNEQFF.

V is TRBV12-3 or TRBV12-4 and J is TRBJ2-1, with no clear D. V was cut by 3 bases and J by 9 bases, with 9 bases left in between. This CDR3 has 12 amino acids. The CDR3 protein is CASSFVRTEQFF. The DNA of the CDR3 is TGTGCCAGCAGTTTCGTAAGGACTGAGCAGTTCTTC.

This clonotype has more than one count but fewer than ten. The chain links TRBV27 to TRBJ2-1, with D perhaps TRBD2 (5 bases). The CDR3 sequence is 15 residues long. Germline V gene lookup returns CDR1 MNHEY and CDR2 SMNVEV (reference sequence). Between the trimmed V and J ends, which lost 3 bases and 4 bases, there was a span of 13 bases. CDR3 coding DNA: TGTGCCAGCAGTTTTAGCGTCTCCCCGTACAATGAGCAGTTCTTC. Translated: CASSFSVSPYNEQFF.

There are many counts of this clonotype. The chain is built from TRBV20-1 and TRBJ1-1, with 7 bases matching TRBD1. Per the germline V gene, CDR1 is DFQATT and CDR2 is SNEGSKA (reference sequence). The CDR3 runs to 12 residues. Losses at the gene ends were 3 bases for V and 3 bases for J; bases not matched to a gene: 1. The CDR3, as DNA: TGCAGTGCTAGGCAGGGGGACACTGAAGCTTTCTTT. Its protein is CSARQGDTEAFF.

The V call is TRBV4-1, the J call TRBJ2-7, with D tentatively TRBD2 (6 bases). Trimming left V 1 base short and J 4 bases short, with 11 bases between. The CDR3 loop spans 14 amino acids. Germline values: CDR1 MGHRA, CDR2 YSYEKL. DNA of the CDR3: TGCGCCAGCAGCCAAGTGACGGGAGCTTACGAGCAGTACTTC. Translating gives CASSQVTGAYEQYF.

The chain joins TRBV7-8 to TRBJ2-1, with TRBD2 identical over 15 bases. The CDR3 sequence is 16 residues long. Trimming cost V 5 bases and J 8 bases; bases outside gene matches: 7. CDR1 and CDR2 (germline): SGHVS, FQNEAQ. CDR3: CASSPRTSGREDEQFF. CDR3 sequence (DNA): TGTGCCAGCAGCCCACGGACTAGCGGGAGGGAAGATGAGCAGTTCTTC.

As regards this clonotype: Sequence at one end of the junction differs from germline and may be a read error. This chain joins TRBV7-6 and TRBJ1-6; a weak D match, TRBD1 (6 bases). The germline V gene has CDR1 SGHVS and CDR2 FNYEAQ. The CDR3 is 14 amino acids. The CDR3, as DNA: TGTGCCAGCAGCTTAGAACAGGGCAATTCACCCTTCCACTTT. It encodes CASSLEQGNSPFHF.

This clonotype has a count of ten or more. The V call is TRBV29-1, the J call TRBJ2-7, with 10 bases identical to TRBD2. Germline-derived CDR1 and CDR2 are SQVTM and ANQGSEA. The trim removed 6 bases at V and 4 bases at J, leaving 6 bases unmatched. This CDR3 spans 13 amino acids. CDR3 in DNA: TGCAGCGTCGCTAGCGGGAGCGCTTACGAGCAGTACTTC. This gives the protein CSVASGSAYEQYF.

The chain employs TRBV12-3 or TRBV12-4 and TRBJ2-5; either TRBD1 or TRBD2 may supply D (5 bases each). The CDR3 has 20 residues. V lost 3 bases and J lost 3, with 29 bases in between. CDR3 amino acids: CASSLFFGTAILWREETQYF. In DNA form, the CDR3 reads TGTGCCAGCAGTTTGTTCTTCGGGACCGCAATACTTTGGCGGGAAGAGACCCAGTACTTC.